Shown below are 7 T cell receptor beta chains from a single sample sequenced in a study of PD-L1 blockade in urothelial cancer. The sample's time point: peripheral blood 6 weeks after treatment start. Repertoires were generated with immunoSEQ multiplex PCR, while TCRdb's copy carries only in-frame clones and drops some. The table lists 38,000 or so clones, around 83% of them singletons. The specimen comprised PBMCs, sampled around atezolizumab (anti-PD-L1) treatment. The source of these receptors is a man aged 65 to 79 with urothelial cancer.

The rearrangement joins TRBV5-8 to TRBJ2-5; TRBD1 matches at 7 bases. V was clipped by 7 bases and J by 3 bases; unmatched bases: 18. CDR1 SGHTS and CDR2 YDEGEE come from the germline V gene. This CDR3 contains 17 residues. As DNA, the CDR3 is TGTGCCAGCCCCCTAAACCCAATAAGGACAGGAAAAGAGACCCAGTACTTC. The encoded protein is CASPLNPIRTGKETQYF.

The V call is TRBV5-4, the J call TRBJ1-4, with D perhaps TRBD1 (6 bases). The V end was cut by 4 bases, the J end by 0 bases, with 10 bases between. The CDR3 has 15 amino acids. Germline CDR1 SGHNT, CDR2 YYREEE (reference sequence). The CDR3 spells CASSQDRSTNEKLFF. The CDR3 coding sequence is TGTGCCAGCAGCCAGGACAGATCAACTAATGAAAAACTGTTTTTT. The whole variable domain, filled in from reference TRBV5-4 and TRBJ1-4, reads ETGVTQSPTHLIKTRGQQVTLRCSSQSGHNTVSWYQQALGQGPQFIFQYYREEENGRGNFPPRFSGLQFPNYSSELNVNALELDDSALYLCASSQDRSTNEKLFFGSGTQLSVL.

The V gene is TRBV19, the J gene TRBJ2-5; 8 bases align to TRBD2. CDR3 length equals 14 residues. Germline lookup yields CDR1 LNHDA and CDR2 SQIVND (reference sequence). V shed 5 bases, J shed 2 bases, and the junction held 4 bases outside the gene matches. CDR3: CASSFLAGQETQYF. As DNA, the CDR3 is TGTGCCAGTAGTTTCCTAGCGGGTCAAGAGACCCAGTACTTC.

This chain uses TRBV11-3 with TRBJ2-6; perhaps TRBD1 as D (6 bases). CDR3 size: 16 residues. CDR1 is SGHNT and CDR2 is YENEEA in the germline V gene. V was trimmed by 0 bases and J by 2 bases, leaving 8 bases between them. The CDR3 loop is CASSLDSGAGANVLTF. The CDR3 DNA follows: TGTGCCAGCAGCTTAGACTCAGGGGCTGGGGCCAACGTCCTGACTTTC.

The chain links TRBV29-1 to TRBJ2-1; 10 bases line up with TRBD2. This CDR3 contains 14 residues. CDR1 and CDR2 (germline): SQVTM, ANQGSEA. Trimming cost V 3 bases and J 9 bases; bases outside gene matches: 8. This CDR3 reads CSVDGLAGEFEQFF. The CDR3 DNA sequence: TGCAGCGTTGATGGTCTAGCGGGAGAGTTTGAGCAGTTCTTC.

The V call is TRBV6-1, the J call TRBJ2-1, with 9 bases that match TRBD1. The CDR3 extends over 14 amino acids. Looked up from germline, CDR1 is MNHNS and CDR2 is SASEGT. The J segment lost 8 bases and the V segment lost 9 bases, leaving 11 bases of the junction unmatched. DNA of the CDR3: TGTGCCAGTTCGGACAGGGGACCCACTGATGAGCAGTTCTTC. The encoded protein is CASSDRGPTDEQFF.

The CDR3, as DNA: TGTGCCAGCAGCCGGACTAGCGGACAAGAGACCCAGTACTTC. Translating it yields CASSRTSGQETQYF. The chain combines TRBV14 with TRBJ2-5; TRBD2 matches 10 bases. Germline CDR1 is SGHDN and CDR2 is FVKESK. V lost 4 bases and J lost 2; bases outside the gene matches: 1. The CDR3 spans 14 residues.